A single sample gave rise to the 5 T cell receptor beta chains below, sequenced in a study of blood T cells in healthy people across ages. Using a J-beta primer mix together with a sample-barcoded 5' primer, a second PCR was run for about 7 to 12 cycles. TCRdb re-analysed the 5' RACE reads in MiXCR, keeping a single row per CDR3 protein. Among 1.5 million to 2 million distinct CDR3 sequences listed, about 30% were seen once. Sequencing used blood. The receptors shown here come from a woman aged 25 to 45 in good health.

The chain joins TRBV12-3 or TRBV12-4 to TRBJ1-4; D possibly corresponds to TRBD1 (5 bases). V lost 10 bases and J lost 5, with 14 bases in between. CDR3 length equals 13 residues. The CDR3 loop reads CATRLGANEKLFF. The CDR3 DNA sequence: TGTGCCACCCGATTAGGGGCAAATGAAAAACTGTTTTTT.

This clonotype was counted only a few times. V and J are TRBV6-2 or TRBV6-3 and TRBJ1-2; 8 bases match TRBD1. Unmatched junction bases numbered 8, after V lost 6 bases and J lost 8 bases. This CDR3 has 13 amino acids. Germline CDR1 is MNHEY and CDR2 is SVGEGT. Here the CDR3 DNA reads TGTGCCAGCAGAACCGGACAGGGTAGAGGCTACACCTTC. As protein: CASRTGQGRGYTF.

The chain uses TRBV2 and TRBJ1-1, with D possibly TRBD1 on 5 matching bases. V was pared by 2 bases and J by 9 bases, with 10 bases between. This CDR3 is built from 12 residues. Germline CDR1 is SNHLY and CDR2 is FYNNEI. The DNA for the CDR3 is TGTGCCAGCAGTGAACTACCGGGACAAGCTTTCTTT. This codes for CASSELPGQAFF. Combining the CDR3 with reference TRBV2 and TRBJ1-1 gives the whole variable domain EPEVTQTPSHQVTQMGQEVILRCVPISNHLYFYWYRQILGQKVEFLVSFYNNEISEKSEIFDDQFSVERPDGSNFTLKIRSTKLEDSAMYFCASSELPGQAFFGQGTRLTVV.

This clonotype has only a few counts. The chain employs TRBV7-9 and TRBJ1-2; D not resolved. There are 12 residues in the CDR3. Trimming pared 0 bases from V and 11 bases from J, leaving 10 bases between. Germline V gives CDR1 SEHNR, CDR2 FQNEAQ (reference sequence). CDR3 residues: CASSLAQMRYTF. As DNA, the CDR3 is TGTGCCAGCAGCTTAGCACAGATGAGATACACCTTC.

This clonotype was picked up one time. The chain links TRBV20-1 to TRBJ1-4, with 9 positions matching TRBD1. In germline, CDR1 is DFQATT, CDR2 SNEGSKA (reference sequence). The V segment lost 6 bases and the J segment 3 bases; nucleotides outside the gene matches: 14. The CDR3 is made up of 17 amino acids. The CDR3 sequence: CSAQARQGVRANEKLFF. Written as DNA, the CDR3 is TGCAGTGCCCAGGCCCGACAGGGGGTGAGGGCTAATGAAAAACTGTTTTTT.